In its sample, the clone carrying this TCR beta chain was seen many times. Its antigen is not known. The sample is drawn from a study of T-cell reconstitution after alpha-beta-depleted transplantation in children. Study-level points and caveats: Surviving recipient T cells and thymic progenitors accounted for the high day-60 TCRbeta diversity observed in some patients.

Unique molecular identifiers were used in preparing the TCRbeta library. TCRdb independently ran MiXCR on the PCR reads; one entry per CDR3 protein. Of hundreds of thousands of distinct CDR3 sequences detected, roughly 15% appear once; the ten largest clones hold about 4.6%. CDR3 size: 15 residues. Trimming took 0 bases from V and 3 from J, leaving 10 bases between them. Germline V CDR1 and CDR2: SGDLS, YYNGEE. The receptor was isolated from a male patient between 10 and 17 years old who had a stem cell transplant for acute lymphoblastic leukemia, so the T cells may come from the graft donor. This specimen was PBMCs, mostly from graft donor cells, taken 360 days after TCRalphabeta/CD19-depleted stem cell transplant. The chain is built from TRBV9 and TRBJ2-1, with no clear D. CDR3 coding DNA: TGTGCCAGCAGCGTAGCCCTTGTTAGCTACAATGAGCAGTTCTTC. Translated, it gives CASSVALVSYNEQFF.